This T cell receptor (beta chain) stems from a study of shared clonotypes between healthy human individuals. The repertoire was sequenced with immunoSEQ multiplex PCR; TCRdb's copy has only in-frame clones and lacks some. There are roughly 2,300,000 clones in the sample; just under 95% occur only once, and 0.3% to 0.4% lies in the top ten. CDR1 and CDR2 from the germline V gene are MNHEY and SVGAGI. The CDR3 is 15 amino acids. Trimming removed 5 bases from V and 1 base from J, with 13 bases in between. About this clone: The antigen is not known.

Study observations and caveats: Sequencing of the sorted subsets was shown by rarefaction to be incomplete despite large depth.

Sequencing was carried out using naive CD4+ T cells from PBMCs. Subset denoted: CD45RA+ positively selected. The clonotype was recovered from a young man in good health. Some clones in this sample may be carry-over from other donors' samples. This chain joins TRBV6-5 and TRBJ2-3; D perhaps matches TRBD2 (5 bases). The chain's CDR3 is CASSPRRGGTDTQYF. CDR3 DNA sequence: TGTGCCAGCAGTCCCCGTCGGGGAGGCACAGATACGCAGTATTTT.